Below are 9 T cell receptor beta chains sequenced from a single sample in a study of T cell responses to AZD1222 COVID-19 vaccine. Using immunoSEQ multiplex PCR, the repertoire was profiled, and TCRdb retains in-frame clones only, with some absent. Among around 95,000 clones listed, around nine tenths were seen once. Sequencing was performed on peripheral blood, taken on day 0 of AZD1222 vaccination. These receptors all stem from an adult in good health.

CDR3 in amino acids: CASSSLDRYKETQYF. The DNA for the CDR3 is TGTGCCAGCAGCTCACTGGACAGATACAAAGAGACCCAGTACTTC. The chain carries TRBV11-2 and TRBJ2-5; maybe TRBD1 (6 bases). Germline CDR1 is SGHAT and CDR2 is FQNNGV. Trimming shortened V by 4 bases and J by 3 bases, and 15 bases separated the two germline ends. This CDR3 contains 15 residues.

The V call is TRBV23-1, the J call TRBJ2-2; D ambiguous. TRBV23-1 is identified as an open reading frame with a role that is uncertain. V was cut by 5 bases and J by 0 bases, with 19 bases left in between. The CDR3 has 18 amino acids. DNA for the CDR3: TGCGCCAGCAGTTCTCCATATCAAGAGCGTCCGAACACCGGGGAGCTGTTTTTT. Its protein product is CASSSPYQERPNTGELFF.

This chain connects TRBV5-4 to TRBJ1-1, with a weak D call TRBD1 (5 bases). The germline V gene encodes CDR1 SGHNT and CDR2 YYREEE (reference sequence). The CDR3 is made up of 14 amino acids. V lost 4 bases and J lost 4, with 14 bases in between. CDR3 in amino acids: CASSRGRDGTEAFF. CDR3 DNA sequence: TGTGCCAGCAGCCGGGGACGGGACGGCACTGAAGCTTTCTTT.

The genes are TRBV5-1 and TRBJ2-3, with TRBD2 as a possible D gene (5 bases). This CDR3 contains 15 residues. Per germline, CDR1 SGHRS and CDR2 YFSETQ. Trimming pared 7 bases from V and 6 bases from J, leaving 21 bases between. CDR3 DNA sequence: TGCGCCAGCCGTATAACGACATGGGGAGAGGATACGCAGTATTTT. It specifies CASRITTWGEDTQYF. The full variable domain, completed using reference TRBV5-1 and TRBJ2-3, is KAGVTQTPRYLIKTRGQQVTLSCSPISGHRSVSWYQQTPGQGLQFLFEYFSETQRNKGNFPGRFSGRQFSNSRSEMNVSTLELGDSALYLCASRITTWGEDTQYFGPGTRLTVL.

This chain links TRBV6-5 with TRBJ2-7, with 7 bases fitting TRBD1. V trimming: 6 bases; J trimming: 2 bases; junction bases outside the gene matches: 7. From germline, CDR1 is MNHEY and CDR2 SVGAGI. This CDR3 comprises 14 residues. The CDR3 nucleotides are TGTGCCAGCAGGGAGCGACAGGGACCCTACGAGCAGTACTTC. This sequence encodes CASRERQGPYEQYF.

V and J are TRBV9 and TRBJ1-2; D ambiguous. The CDR3 spans 12 residues. Germline CDR1 is SGDLS and CDR2 is YYNGEE. Trimming left V 6 bases short and J 2 bases short, with 8 bases between. The CDR3 bases are TGTGCCAGCAACACTCCGAACTATGGCTACACCTTC. This codes for CASNTPNYGYTF.

This clone was observed a few times. The V call is TRBV28, the J call TRBJ2-7; 9 bases map to TRBD1. With 6 bases clipped from V and 5 bases from J, the junction kept 8 bases outside the gene matches. The V gene's germline CDR1 is MDHEN and CDR2 SYDVKM. The CDR3 runs to 14 residues. The CDR3 region is CASRPGQGIHEQYF. CDR3 DNA sequence: TGTGCCAGCAGACCGGGACAGGGCATCCACGAGCAGTACTTC.

This clone turned up a few times. This sequence joins TRBV2 and TRBJ1-2; D is ambiguous. The length of the CDR3 is 13 residues. CDR1 is SNHLY and CDR2 is FYNNEI in the germline V gene. V was pared by 3 bases and J by 3 bases, with 8 bases between. The CDR3 loop is CASSEDWDYGYTF. The CDR3 nucleotides read TGTGCCAGCAGTGAGGACTGGGACTATGGCTACACCTTC.

The chain employs TRBV10-3 and TRBJ1-3; 7 nucleotides agree with TRBD1. V lost 0 bases to trimming and J lost 7 bases; unmatched junction nucleotides: 6. The germline gives CDR1 ENHRY, CDR2 SYGVKD. This CDR3 is 15 amino acids long. The CDR3 loop is CAISESNRGRNTIYF. CDR3 bases: TGTGCCATCAGTGAGTCGAACAGGGGACGCAACACCATATATTTT.